This T cell receptor beta chain came from a study of Ad26.COV2.S vaccination and SARS-CoV-2 variants. Study-level points and caveats: Placebo recipients had lower spike-specific TCR breadth than vaccine recipients. Possible underestimation of total T cell responses by the TCR breadth and depth analyses was noted.

A note on this clone: Its antigen remains unidentified.

Trimming shortened V by 5 bases and J by 4 bases, and 17 bases separated the two germline ends. The germline V gene has CDR1 SEHNR and CDR2 FQNEAQ (reference sequence). The CDR3 consists of 15 residues. Using immunoSEQ multiplex PCR, the repertoire was profiled, and TCRdb retains in-frame clones only, with some absent. The sample carries 180,000 or so clones, 87% recorded once. The receptor was isolated from a human donor who had recovered from COVID-19. The sequenced sample was peripheral blood, obtained after recovery from COVID-19. This chain joins TRBV7-9 and TRBJ2-5; D is uncertain. CDR3 DNA sequence: TGTGCCAGCAGCCGAGACATTGCCGGGCCAGAGACCCAGTACTTC. It translates to CASSRDIAGPETQYF.